The present entry profiles one TCR beta chain with its context. Its matching antigen is unknown. Generated by immunoSEQ multiplex PCR, the TCRdb table keeps only in-frame clones and is missing some. The data contain about 600,000 clones, more than 95% of them seen just once; the ten biggest clones take up 0.057%. This sample is drawn from a study of shared clonotypes between healthy human individuals. General study results and limits: It was observed that 5% to 6% of naive CD4 clonotypes were shared across several donors.

Germline V CDR1 and CDR2: KGHSH, LQKENI. Trimming pared 4 bases from V and 2 bases from J, leaving 9 bases between. CDR3 size: 14 residues. The chain recombines TRBV18 with TRBJ1-5; D gene ambiguous. The specimen sequenced was naive CD4+ T cells sorted from blood. This sample's subset: CD45RA+ positively selected. This sequence originates from a woman in her thirties in good health. The CDR3 region is CASSHGWRNQPQHF. CDR3 DNA: TGTGCCAGCTCACACGGATGGCGCAATCAGCCCCAGCATTTT.